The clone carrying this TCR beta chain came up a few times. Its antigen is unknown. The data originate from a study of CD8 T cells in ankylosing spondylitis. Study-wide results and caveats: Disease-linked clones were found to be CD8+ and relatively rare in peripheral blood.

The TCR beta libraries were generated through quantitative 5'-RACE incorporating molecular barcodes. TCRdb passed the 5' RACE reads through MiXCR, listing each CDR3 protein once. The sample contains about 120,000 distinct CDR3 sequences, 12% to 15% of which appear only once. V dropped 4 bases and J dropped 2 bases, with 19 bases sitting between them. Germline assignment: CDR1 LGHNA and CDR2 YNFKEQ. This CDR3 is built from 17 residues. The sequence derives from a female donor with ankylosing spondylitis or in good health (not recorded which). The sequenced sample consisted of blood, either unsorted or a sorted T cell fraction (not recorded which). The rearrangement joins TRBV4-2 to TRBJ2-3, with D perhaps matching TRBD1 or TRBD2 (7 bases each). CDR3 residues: CASSLGGRGDTTDTQYF. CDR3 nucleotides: TGTGCCAGCAGCCTAGGGGGCCGGGGGGACACCACAGATACGCAGTATTTT.